The sequence of this T cell receptor (beta chain) was determined in a study of CD8+ T cells in alopecia areata. Whole-study context: Patients in the treated group were given tofacitinib by mouth, 5 to 10 mg twice a day.

Extraction of RNA preceded its reverse transcription into cDNA, which served as the sequencing template. The table came from immunoSEQ multiplex PCR; TCRdb's copy has only in-frame clones and leaves some out. The sample shows about 250,000 clones, 45% to 70% of them seen only once. Concerning this clone itself: The antigen is not known.

Treatment defined: oral pan-JAK inhibitor, 5-10 mg twice daily. CDR1 and CDR2 from the germline V gene are GTSNPN and SVGIG (reference sequence). V was trimmed by 7 bases and J by 2 bases, leaving 11 bases between them. The CDR3 loop spans 12 amino acids. Study observations and caveats: In scalp, tofacitinib significantly decreased clonality and expanded CD8+ clones among the top 100. One nonresponder leaves baseline CD8+ expansion's link to response uncertain.

The sequence came from a human donor with alopecia areata. The input for sequencing was CD4+ T cells sorted from blood, taken at roughly week 53, from a patient treated with tofacitinib. This sequence joins TRBV30 and TRBJ1-2; D might be TRBD1 (5 bases). This CDR3 is CAYLTENYGYTF. Here the CDR3 DNA reads TGTGCCTACCTGACAGAAAACTATGGCTACACCTTC.